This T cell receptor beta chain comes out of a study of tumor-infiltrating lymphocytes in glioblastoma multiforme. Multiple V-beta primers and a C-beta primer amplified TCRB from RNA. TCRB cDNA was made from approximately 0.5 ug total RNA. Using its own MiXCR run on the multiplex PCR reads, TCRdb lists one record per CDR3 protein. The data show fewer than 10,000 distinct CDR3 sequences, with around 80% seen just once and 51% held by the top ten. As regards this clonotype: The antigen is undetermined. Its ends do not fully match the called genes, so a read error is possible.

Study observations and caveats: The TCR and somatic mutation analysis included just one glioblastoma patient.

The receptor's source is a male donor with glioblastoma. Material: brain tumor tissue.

The CDR3 spells CASSTGIIEPYF. The CDR3 region has the DNA TGTGCCAGCAGCACAGGTATTATCGAGCCGTACTTC. The chain links TRBV11-2 to TRBJ2-7; D is perhaps TRBD1 (5 bases). Per the germline V gene, CDR1 is SGHAT and CDR2 is FQNNGV. CDR3 length: 12 amino acids.